A selection of T cell receptor beta chains follows, all from one sample in a study of blood T cell repertoires in COVID-19. Here immunoSEQ multiplex PCR was the method, and the copy in TCRdb shows in-frame clones only, minus some. The table shows 300,000 to 400,000 clones, with roughly 90% occurring only once. Sequenced sample: PBMCs or T cells enriched from blood (not recorded which). The receptor set was obtained from a woman aged 25 to 39 who had recovered from COVID-19. Each CDR3 is given with its conserved first and last residue. D genes are given only for firm matches. For some rows the clone size is stated as once, few or many, or as a class when expanded; others skip it.

>TRBV6-9|TRBJ1-2|12|.|TRBD1
CASTGQGVGYTF
TGTGCCAGCACCGGACAGGGCGTTGGCTACACCTTC
>TRBV28|TRBJ2-2|15|few|TRBD1
CASRGTGGAAGELFF
TGTGCCAGCAGGGGGACAGGGGGCGCGGCCGGGGAGCTGTTTTTT
>TRBV6-5|TRBJ2-2|14|.|.
CASSLGFSHGELFF
TGTGCCAGCAGCCTCGGCTTTAGCCACGGGGAGCTGTTTTTT
>TRBV10-1|TRBJ2-3|13|.|.
CATTPRVGDTQYF
TGCGCCACCACCCCCCGGGTTGGCGATACGCAGTATTTT
>TRBV11-3|TRBJ1-1|14|once|.
CASSPSRSNTEAFF
TGTGCCAGCAGCCCTAGTCGGTCGAACACTGAAGCTTTCTTT
>TRBV15|TRBJ1-2|14|once|.
CATSRDPGVYGYTF
TGTGCCACCAGCAGAGATCCAGGGGTCTATGGCTACACCTTC
>TRBV7-6|TRBJ1-1|16|once|.
CASSLAWGGPVAEAFF
TGTGCCAGCAGCTTAGCCTGGGGGGGTCCGGTAGCTGAAGCTTTCTTT
>TRBV19|TRBJ1-1|14|.|.
CASTQAGGNTEAFF
TGTGCCAGTACCCAGGCGGGGGGGAACACTGAAGCTTTCTTT
>TRBV7-8|TRBJ1-5|15|few|.
CASSMGGGSNQPQHF
TGTGCCAGCAGTATGGGGGGTGGTAGCAATCAGCCCCAGCATTTT
>TRBV19|TRBJ2-7|12|few|.
CASSQGIYEQYF
TGTGCCAGTAGCCAGGGGATCTACGAGCAGTACTTC
>TRBV27|TRBJ1-1|16|.|.
CASSSAPGGVGTEAFF
TGTGCCAGCAGTTCCGCCCCCGGAGGGGTTGGCACTGAAGCTTTCTTT
>TRBV27|TRBJ2-1|16|.|TRBD2
CASRTSGRGDRNEQFF
TGTGCCAGCAGGACATCGGGGCGGGGGGATAGGAATGAGCAGTTCTTC
>TRBV28|TRBJ1-1|15|.|.
CASRSSSGLNTEAFF
TGTGCCAGCAGATCATCCTCAGGGTTGAACACTGAAGCTTTCTTT
>TRBV2|TRBJ2-2|13|.|.
CASSETVRVELFF
TGTGCCAGCAGTGAAACAGTACGAGTGGAGCTGTTTTTT
>TRBV5-8|TRBJ2-1|18|once|.
CASRFHLTSGHGLNEQFF
TGTGCCAGCAGGTTTCATTTAACTTCGGGACACGGACTCAATGAGCAGTTCTTC
>TRBV15|TRBJ2-7|16|few|.
CATSAQGGTSHYEQYF
TGTGCCACCAGCGCCCAGGGCGGGACGTCTCACTACGAGCAGTACTTC
>TRBV2|TRBJ2-2|18|.|TRBD2
CASRDWDLAGGQTGELFF
TGTGCCAGCAGGGACTGGGACCTAGCGGGGGGCCAAACCGGGGAGCTGTTTTTT
>TRBV6-5|TRBJ2-7|15|.|.
CASRYTGDEPDEQYF
TGTGCCAGCAGATATACGGGGGACGAACCGGACGAGCAGTACTTC
>TRBV2|TRBJ1-1|15|.|TRBD1
CASSGTGVARTEAFF
TGTGCCAGCAGCGGGACAGGGGTTGCGCGGACTGAAGCTTTCTTT
>TRBV7-2|TRBJ1-6|15|.|.
CASSPIEGVNSPLHF
TGTGCCAGCAGCCCCATAGAGGGGGTTAATTCACCCCTCCACTTT
>TRBV7-9|TRBJ2-3|18|.|TRBD2
CASSPEGWGLADQDTQYF
TGTGCCAGCAGCCCAGAGGGGTGGGGACTAGCGGATCAAGATACGCAGTATTTT
>TRBV3-1/TRBV3-2|TRBJ2-3|21|once|TRBD2
CASSQERTTATSGGETDTQYF
TGTGCCAGCAGCCAAGAAAGGACAACAGCCACTAGCGGGGGGGAGACAGATACGCAGTATTTT
>TRBV30|TRBJ2-5|15|.|TRBD1
CAWSKVAGGGETQYF
TGTGCCTGGAGTAAGGTGGCAGGGGGTGGGGAGACCCAGTACTTC
>TRBV9|TRBJ1-2|14|.|.
CASSPRGRAYGYTF
TGTGCCAGCAGCCCCCGTGGTAGAGCCTATGGCTACACCTTC
>TRBV12-3/TRBV12-4|TRBJ1-2|13|.|.
CASSLGRVVGYTF
TGTGCCAGCAGTTTAGGCAGGGTGGTTGGCTACACCTTC
>TRBV19|TRBJ1-5|15|few|TRBD1
CASIASGQRNQPQHF
TGTGCCAGTATAGCCTCGGGACAGCGCAATCAGCCCCAGCATTTT
>TRBV5-1|TRBJ2-7|14|.|TRBD1
CASSWDRTSYEQYF
TGCGCCAGCAGCTGGGACAGAACCTCCTACGAGCAGTACTTC
>TRBV29-1|TRBJ2-1|13|.|.
CSVGGRASDEQFF
TGCAGCGTGGGGGGTAGAGCGAGCGATGAGCAGTTCTTC
>TRBV29-1|TRBJ2-3|15|.|TRBD2
CSVGVASGVSNTQYF
TGCAGCGTGGGTGTGGCTAGCGGGGTATCAAATACGCAGTATTTT
>TRBV27|TRBJ1-1|13|.|.
CASSLRGGTEAFF
TGTGCCAGCAGTTTAAGGGGAGGCACTGAAGCTTTCTTT
>TRBV7-8|TRBJ1-2|16|.|TRBD1
CASSLAPGGRNYGYTF
TGTGCCAGCAGCTTAGCGCCAGGGGGGCGTAACTATGGCTACACCTTC
>TRBV4-2|TRBJ1-2|15|once|TRBD1
CASSQVGGRGGGYTF
TGTGCCAGCAGCCAAGTAGGGGGCAGGGGCGGTGGCTACACCTTC
>TRBV27|TRBJ2-6|14|.|.
CASSQISGANVLTF
TGTGCCAGCAGTCAGATCTCTGGGGCCAACGTCCTGACTTTC
>TRBV19|TRBJ1-2|13|few|TRBD1
CASSPRDREGYTF
TGTGCCAGTAGTCCAAGGGACAGGGAAGGCTACACCTTC
>TRBV13|TRBJ2-7|16|.|TRBD1
CASSHTDRGLNHEQYF
TGTGCCAGCAGTCACACCGACAGGGGGCTTAACCACGAGCAGTACTTC
>TRBV28|TRBJ1-2|13|.|TRBD1
CASLLQGDYGYTF
TGTGCCAGCCTACTACAGGGGGACTATGGCTACACCTTC
>TRBV5-4|TRBJ1-3|16|.|.
CASSLGSGLSGNTIYF
TGTGCCAGCAGCTTGGGGAGCGGGTTATCTGGAAACACCATATATTTT
>TRBV30|TRBJ2-2|13|.|.
CAWSHGNTGELFF
TGTGCCTGGAGTCACGGGAACACCGGGGAGCTGTTTTTT